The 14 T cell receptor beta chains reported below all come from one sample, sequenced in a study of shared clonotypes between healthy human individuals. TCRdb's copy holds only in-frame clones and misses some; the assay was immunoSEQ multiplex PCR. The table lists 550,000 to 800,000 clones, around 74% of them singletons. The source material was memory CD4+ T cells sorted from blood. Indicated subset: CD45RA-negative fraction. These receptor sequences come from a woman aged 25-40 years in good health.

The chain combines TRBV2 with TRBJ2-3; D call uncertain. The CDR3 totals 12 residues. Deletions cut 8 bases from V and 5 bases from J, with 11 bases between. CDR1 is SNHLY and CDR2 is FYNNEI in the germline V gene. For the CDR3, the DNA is TGTGCCAGCTTTTTTCTTCAAGATACGCAGTATTTT. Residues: CASFFLQDTQYF.

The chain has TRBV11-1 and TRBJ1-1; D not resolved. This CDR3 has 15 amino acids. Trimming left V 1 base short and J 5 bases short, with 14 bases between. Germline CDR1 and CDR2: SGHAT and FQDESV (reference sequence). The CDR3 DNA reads TGTGCCAGCAGCTTAGATCGGGGTCTGTGGACTGAAGCTTTCTTT. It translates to CASSLDRGLWTEAFF.

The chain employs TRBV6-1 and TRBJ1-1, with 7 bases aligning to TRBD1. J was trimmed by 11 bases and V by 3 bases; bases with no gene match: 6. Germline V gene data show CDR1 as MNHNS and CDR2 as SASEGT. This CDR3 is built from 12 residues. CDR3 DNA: TGTGCCAGCAGTGAGACAGGGCGCTGGGCTTTCTTT. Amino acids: CASSETGRWAFF.

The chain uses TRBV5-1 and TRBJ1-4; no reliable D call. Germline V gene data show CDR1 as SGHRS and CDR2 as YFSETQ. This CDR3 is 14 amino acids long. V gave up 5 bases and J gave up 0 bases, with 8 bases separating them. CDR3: CASRSEATNEKLFF. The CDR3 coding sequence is TGCGCCAGCAGGTCGGAGGCAACTAATGAAAAACTGTTTTTT.

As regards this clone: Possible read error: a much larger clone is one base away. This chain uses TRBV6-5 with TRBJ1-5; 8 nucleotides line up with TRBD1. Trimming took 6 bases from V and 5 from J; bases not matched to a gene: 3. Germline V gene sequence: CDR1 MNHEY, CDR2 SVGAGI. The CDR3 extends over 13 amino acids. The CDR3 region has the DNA TGTGCCAGCAGGGGACAGGAGGATCAGCCCCAGCATTTT. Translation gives CASRGQEDQPQHF.

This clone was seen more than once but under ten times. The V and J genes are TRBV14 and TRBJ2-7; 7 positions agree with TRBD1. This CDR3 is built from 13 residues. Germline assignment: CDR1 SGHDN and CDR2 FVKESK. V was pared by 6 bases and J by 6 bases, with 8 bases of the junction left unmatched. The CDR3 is CASSPLTGTEQYF. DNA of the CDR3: TGTGCCAGCAGTCCCCTGACAGGGACCGAGCAGTACTTC.

CDR3 in DNA: TGTGCCAGCAGCTTAGGCGGGGGAACCTACAATGAGCAGTTCTTC. Its translation is CASSLGGGTYNEQFF. The J gene is TRBJ2-1, the V gene TRBV11-2; TRBD2 aligns across 7 bases. CDR1 is SGHAT and CDR2 is FQNNGV in the germline V gene. J was trimmed by 2 bases and V by 1 base; bases with no gene match: 2. The CDR3 covers 15 residues.

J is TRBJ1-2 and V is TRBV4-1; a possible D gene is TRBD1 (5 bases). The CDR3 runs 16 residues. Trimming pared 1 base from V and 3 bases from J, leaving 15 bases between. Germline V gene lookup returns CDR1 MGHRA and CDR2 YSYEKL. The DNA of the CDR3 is TGCGCCAGCAGCCAAGGTCGGGACGGGGGATACTATGGCTACACCTTC. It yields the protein CASSQGRDGGYYGYTF.

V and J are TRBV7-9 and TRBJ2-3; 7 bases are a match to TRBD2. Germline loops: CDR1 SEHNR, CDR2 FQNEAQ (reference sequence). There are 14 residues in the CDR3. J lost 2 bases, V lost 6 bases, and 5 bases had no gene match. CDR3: CASSYSGPTDTQYF. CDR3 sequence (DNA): TGTGCCAGCAGTTATAGCGGGCCCACAGATACGCAGTATTTT.

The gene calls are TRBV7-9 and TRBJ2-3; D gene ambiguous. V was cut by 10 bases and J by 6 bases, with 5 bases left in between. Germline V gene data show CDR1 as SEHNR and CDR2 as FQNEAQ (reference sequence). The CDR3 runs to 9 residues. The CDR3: CAIMDTQYF. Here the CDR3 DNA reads TGTGCCATCATGGATACGCAGTATTTT.

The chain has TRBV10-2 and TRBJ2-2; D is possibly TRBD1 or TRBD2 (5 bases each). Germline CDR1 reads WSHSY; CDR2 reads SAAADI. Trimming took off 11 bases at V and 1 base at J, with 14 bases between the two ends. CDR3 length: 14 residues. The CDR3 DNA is TGCGCCGTATCCGGGACGGTGAACACCGGGGAGCTGTTTTTT. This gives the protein CAVSGTVNTGELFF.

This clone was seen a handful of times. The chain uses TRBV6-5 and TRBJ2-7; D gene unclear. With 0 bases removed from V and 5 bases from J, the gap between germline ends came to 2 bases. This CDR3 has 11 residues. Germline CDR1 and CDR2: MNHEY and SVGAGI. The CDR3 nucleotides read TGTGCCAGCAGTTACTCGAACGAGCAGTACTTC. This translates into CASSYSNEQYF.

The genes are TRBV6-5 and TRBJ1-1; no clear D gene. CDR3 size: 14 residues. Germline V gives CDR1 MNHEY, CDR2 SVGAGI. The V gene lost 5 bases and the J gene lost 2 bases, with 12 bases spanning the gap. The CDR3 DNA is TGTGCCAGCAGTGAACGGAGCAGAAACACTGAAGCTTTCTTT. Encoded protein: CASSERSRNTEAFF.

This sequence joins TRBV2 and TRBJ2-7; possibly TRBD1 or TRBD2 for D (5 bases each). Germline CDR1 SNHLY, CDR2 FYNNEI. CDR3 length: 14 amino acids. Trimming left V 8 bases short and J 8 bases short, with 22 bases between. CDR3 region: CASGATSPPSQQYF. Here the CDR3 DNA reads TGTGCCAGCGGGGCTACTAGTCCGCCGAGTCAGCAGTACTTC.